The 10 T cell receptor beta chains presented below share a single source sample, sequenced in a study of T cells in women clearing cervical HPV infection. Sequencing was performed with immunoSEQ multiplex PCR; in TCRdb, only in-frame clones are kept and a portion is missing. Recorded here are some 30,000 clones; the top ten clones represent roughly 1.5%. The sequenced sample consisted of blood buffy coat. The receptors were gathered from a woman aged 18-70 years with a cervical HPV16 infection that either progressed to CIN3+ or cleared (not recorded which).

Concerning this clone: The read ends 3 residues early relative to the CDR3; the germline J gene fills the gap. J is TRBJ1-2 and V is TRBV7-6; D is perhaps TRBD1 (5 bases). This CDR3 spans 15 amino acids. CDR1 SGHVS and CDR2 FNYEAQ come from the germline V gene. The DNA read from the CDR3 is TGTGCCAGCAGCCTGGGGACTAGCGACTCCTACGAC. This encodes CASSLGTSDSYD. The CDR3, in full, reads CASSLGTSDSYDYTF.

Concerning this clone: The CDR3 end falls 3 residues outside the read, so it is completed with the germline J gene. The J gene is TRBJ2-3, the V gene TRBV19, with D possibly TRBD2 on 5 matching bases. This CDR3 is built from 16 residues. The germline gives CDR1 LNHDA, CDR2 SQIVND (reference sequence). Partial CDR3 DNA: TGTGCCAGTAGTTCTCCGGGTTTGGCGGGCAATCAGCCG. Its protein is CASSSPGLAGNQP. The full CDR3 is CASSSPGLAGNQPQYF.

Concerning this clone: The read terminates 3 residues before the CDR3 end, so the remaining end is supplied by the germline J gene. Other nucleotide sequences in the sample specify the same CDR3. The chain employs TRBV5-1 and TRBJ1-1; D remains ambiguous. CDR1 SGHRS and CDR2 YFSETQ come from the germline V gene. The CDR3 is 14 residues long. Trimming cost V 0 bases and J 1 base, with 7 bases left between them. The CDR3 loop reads CASSLGAGNTEAFF. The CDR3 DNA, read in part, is TGCGCCAGCAGCTTGGGGGCAGGGAACACTGAA.

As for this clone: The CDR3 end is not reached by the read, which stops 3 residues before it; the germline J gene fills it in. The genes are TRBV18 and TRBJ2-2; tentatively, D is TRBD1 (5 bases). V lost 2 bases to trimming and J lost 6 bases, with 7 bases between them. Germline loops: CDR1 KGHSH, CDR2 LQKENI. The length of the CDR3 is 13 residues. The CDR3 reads CASSPNRPGELFF. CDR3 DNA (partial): TGTGCCAGCTCACCAAACAGGCCCGGGGAG.

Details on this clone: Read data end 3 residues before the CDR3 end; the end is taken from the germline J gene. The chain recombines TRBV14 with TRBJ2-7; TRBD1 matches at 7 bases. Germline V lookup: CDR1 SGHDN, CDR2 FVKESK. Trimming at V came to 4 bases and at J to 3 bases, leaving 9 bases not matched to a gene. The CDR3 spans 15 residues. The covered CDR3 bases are TGTGCCAGCAGCCGCGGACAGGCTCTCTTCTACGAG. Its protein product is CASSRGQALFYE. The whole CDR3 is CASSRGQALFYEQYF. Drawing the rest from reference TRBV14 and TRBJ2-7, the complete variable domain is EAGVTQFPSHSVIEKGQTVTLRCDPISGHDNLYWYRRVMGKEIKFLLHFVKESKQDESGMPNNRFLAERTGGTYSTLKVQPAELEDSGVYFCASSRGQALFYEQYFGPGTRLTVT.

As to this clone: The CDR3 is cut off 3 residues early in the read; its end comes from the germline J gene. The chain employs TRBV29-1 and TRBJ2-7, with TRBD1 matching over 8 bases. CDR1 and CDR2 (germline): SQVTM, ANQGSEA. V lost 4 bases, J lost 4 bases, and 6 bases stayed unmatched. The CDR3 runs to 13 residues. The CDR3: CSVVDRVLYEQYF. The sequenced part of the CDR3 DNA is TGCAGCGTTGTGGACAGGGTTTTATACGAG.

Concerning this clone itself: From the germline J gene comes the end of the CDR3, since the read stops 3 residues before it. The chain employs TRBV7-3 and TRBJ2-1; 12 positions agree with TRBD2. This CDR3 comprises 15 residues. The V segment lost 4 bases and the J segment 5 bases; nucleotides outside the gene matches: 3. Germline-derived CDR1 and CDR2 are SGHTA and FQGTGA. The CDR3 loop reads CASSYRLAGDNEQFF. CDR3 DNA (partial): TGTGCCAGCAGCTACCGACTAGCGGGAGACAATGAG.

Incomplete CDR3 DNA: TGTGCCAGCAGCCAAGCAAGCGGCAGCACAGATACG. Its protein is CASSQASGSTDT. The CDR3 in its entirety is CASSQASGSTDTQYF. The chain has TRBV5-6 and TRBJ2-3; maybe TRBD2 (5 bases). Read sequence stops 3 residues before the CDR3 end, and the germline J gene provides the missing end. CDR1 and CDR2 from the germline V gene are SGHDT and YYEEEE. Trimming removed 4 bases from V and 0 bases from J, with 12 bases in between. The CDR3 totals 15 residues.

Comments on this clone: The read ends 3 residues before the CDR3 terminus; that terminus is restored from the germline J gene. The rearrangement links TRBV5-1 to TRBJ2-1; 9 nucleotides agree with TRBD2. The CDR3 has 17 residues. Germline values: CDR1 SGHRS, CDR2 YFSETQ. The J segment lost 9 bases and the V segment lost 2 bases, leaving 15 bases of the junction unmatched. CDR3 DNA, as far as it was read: TGCGCCAGCAGCTTCCAGCGGGAGGCCCATCCGGGTGGTGAG. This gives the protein CASSFQREAHPGGE. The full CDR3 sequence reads CASSFQREAHPGGEQFF.

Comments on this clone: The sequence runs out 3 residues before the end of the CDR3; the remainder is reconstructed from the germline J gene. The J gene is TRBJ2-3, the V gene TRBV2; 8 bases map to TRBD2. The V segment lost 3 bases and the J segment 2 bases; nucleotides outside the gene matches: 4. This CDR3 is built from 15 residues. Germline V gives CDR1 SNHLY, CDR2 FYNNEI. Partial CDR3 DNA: TGTGCCAGCAGTGAGGGACTAGAAGCCACAGATACG. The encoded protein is CASSEGLEATDT. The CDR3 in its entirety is CASSEGLEATDTQYF.